These 25 T cell receptor beta chains originate from one sample sequenced in a study of shared clonotypes between healthy human individuals. Sequenced by immunoSEQ multiplex PCR; TCRdb stores in-frame clones only, minus some. The sample shows millions of clones, around 96% of them seen only once. As defined, naive CD8 cells were CD45RO-negative and positively selected for CCR7, with terminally differentiated effector memory CD45RA+ cells excluded. The sequenced sample consisted of naive CD8+ T cells sorted from blood. The source of these receptors is a man between 18 and 29 years old in good health.

The sample holds one count of this clone. CDR3 in amino acids: CASSHLQGPTGELFF. The CDR3 DNA is TGTGCCAGCAGTCATTTACAGGGACCCACCGGGGAGCTGTTTTTT. The chain carries TRBV25-1 and TRBJ2-2; possibly TRBD1 for D (6 bases). This CDR3 comprises 15 residues. The germline V and J ends were trimmed by 5 bases and 4 bases, with 14 bases remaining between them. The germline V gene encodes CDR1 MGHDK and CDR2 SYGVNS. The full variable domain, its missing parts supplied by reference TRBV25-1 and TRBJ2-2, is EADIYQTPRYLVIGTGKKITLECSQTMGHDKMYWYQQDPGMELHLIHYSYGVNSTEKGDLSSESTVSRIRTEHFPLTLESARPSHTSQYLCASSHLQGPTGELFFGEGSRLTVL.

The chain is built from TRBV29-1 and TRBJ2-5, with 15 bases that match TRBD2. V shed 0 bases and J 1 base; nucleotides not matched to a gene: 12. Germline V gene data show CDR1 as SQVTM and CDR2 as ANQGSEA. CDR3 length: 20 residues. This CDR3 reads CSVEDRGLAGGPFPQETQYF. The CDR3 DNA sequence: TGCAGCGTTGAAGATCGAGGACTAGCGGGGGGGCCGTTTCCCCAAGAGACCCAGTACTTC. Filled out from reference TRBV29-1 and TRBJ2-5, the complete variable domain reads SAVISQKPSRDICQRGTSLTIQCQVDSQVTMMFWYRQQPGQSLTLIATANQGSEATYESGFVIDKFPISRPNLTFSTLTVSNMSPEDSSIYLCSVEDRGLAGGPFPQETQYFGPGTRLLVL.

J is TRBJ1-4 and V is TRBV19; D is possibly TRBD1 (6 bases). V shed 10 bases and J shed 1 base, with 10 bases lying between them. This CDR3 has 13 residues. Germline values: CDR1 LNHDA, CDR2 SQIVND (reference sequence). In DNA form, the CDR3 reads TGTGCCACTGGAGGGGGAACTAATGAAAAACTGTTTTTT. Protein: CATGGGTNEKLFF.

The chain employs TRBV30 and TRBJ2-2; D is tentatively TRBD1 or TRBD2 (5 bases each). The germline V gene encodes CDR1 GTSNPN and CDR2 SVGIG (reference sequence). V lost 5 bases to trimming and J lost 3 bases, with 13 bases between them. The CDR3 is 14 residues long. DNA for the CDR3: TGTGCCTGGGATTCCGGGACCTACACCGGGGAGCTGTTTTTT. Its protein is CAWDSGTYTGELFF.

The rearrangement links TRBV14 to TRBJ2-3; 8 bases map to TRBD1. The trim removed 5 bases at V and 0 bases at J, leaving 4 bases unmatched. Germline V gene sequence: CDR1 SGHDN, CDR2 FVKESK. The CDR3 spans 15 residues. The DNA for the CDR3 is TGTGCCAGCAGCTGGACAGGGCTTAGCACAGATACGCAGTATTTT. Amino acids: CASSWTGLSTDTQYF.

Note on this clone: The sample holds other DNA sequences that translate to the same CDR3. The chain employs TRBV6-5 and TRBJ1-2; 10 nucleotides agree with TRBD1. Looked up from germline, CDR1 is MNHEY and CDR2 is SVGAGI. The CDR3 contains 13 residues. Trimming removed 6 bases from V and 6 bases from J; junction bases left unmatched: 4. CDR3 DNA sequence: TGTGCCAGCAGACCCGGGACAGGGGATGGCTACACCTTC. This gives the protein CASRPGTGDGYTF.

J is TRBJ2-7 and V is TRBV10-2; 14 bases fit TRBD2. CDR3 length equals 17 residues. Trimming cost V 6 bases and J 3 bases; bases outside gene matches: 10. Germline CDR1 WSHSY, CDR2 SAAADI. The CDR3, as DNA: TGCGCCAGCAGGAAACAAGGGACTAGCGGGAGAATCTACGAGCAGTACTTC. It codes for CASRKQGTSGRIYEQYF.

CDR3 nucleotide sequence: TGTGCCAGCAGCCCGGCGGAGGGACAAGAAGCTTTCTTT. It yields the protein CASSPAEGQEAFF. The chain has TRBV4-2 and TRBJ1-1; possible D gene TRBD1, 6 bases. Germline CDR1 LGHNA, CDR2 YNFKEQ. Trimming left V 4 bases short and J 8 bases short, with 14 bases between. The CDR3 sequence is 13 residues long.

This clone appeared a single time. The chain links TRBV15 to TRBJ1-6; perhaps TRBD1 as D (5 bases). V lost 0 bases, J lost 10 bases, and 22 bases lay in between. CDR1 and CDR2 (germline): LNHNV, YYDKDF (reference sequence). There are 18 residues in the CDR3. CDR3 residues: CATSRDFLRDPGGSPLHF. CDR3 DNA sequence: TGTGCCACCAGCAGAGATTTTTTGAGGGACCCGGGTGGGTCACCCCTCCACTTT.

V is TRBV7-2 and J is TRBJ2-1; D possibly corresponds to TRBD2 (5 bases). V lost 3 bases to trimming and J lost 7 bases, with 13 bases between them. This CDR3 contains 14 residues. Per germline, CDR1 SGHTA and CDR2 FQGNSA. CDR3 region: CASSLRGPLNEQFF. The CDR3 coding sequence is TGTGCCAGCAGCTTGCGAGGGCCCTTAAATGAGCAGTTCTTC.

V usage is TRBV9 and J usage is TRBJ2-1; D ambiguous. The CDR3 is 14 amino acids. In germline, CDR1 is SGDLS, CDR2 YYNGEE. V was pared by 4 bases and J by 9 bases, with 17 bases between. The CDR3 region has the DNA TGTGCCAGCAGCTCCTCTCTCGTACTGGCTGAGCAGTTCTTC. Its protein product is CASSSSLVLAEQFF.

This rearrangement joins TRBV29-1 to TRBJ2-7; D is unclear. Germline lookup yields CDR1 SQVTM and CDR2 ANQGSEA. V was pared by 0 bases and J by 0 bases, with 6 bases between. The CDR3 consists of 13 residues. CDR3 coding DNA: TGCAGCGTTGAAGACATCGGCTCCTACGAGCAGTACTTC. Translated, it gives CSVEDIGSYEQYF.

The chain recombines TRBV28 with TRBJ2-7; D possibly uses TRBD1 or TRBD2 (5 bases each). The CDR3 sequence is 13 residues long. V gave up 6 bases and J gave up 2 bases, with 11 bases separating them. Germline values: CDR1 MDHEN, CDR2 SYDVKM. The chain's CDR3 is CASSGDVPYEQYF. The CDR3 nucleotides read TGTGCCAGCAGCGGGGACGTACCCTACGAGCAGTACTTC.

With respect to this clone: Within the sample, other DNA sequences also encode this same CDR3. The chain uses TRBV7-9 and TRBJ2-7; tentatively, D is TRBD1 (5 bases). The CDR3 has 12 amino acids. CDR1 and CDR2 (germline): SEHNR, FQNEAQ (reference sequence). V was pared by 5 bases and J by 3 bases, with 8 bases between. CDR3 DNA: TGTGCCAGCAGCCATGACAGCTACGAGCAGTACTTC. Protein: CASSHDSYEQYF.

The rearrangement joins TRBV7-2 to TRBJ2-7; D unresolved. Trimming stripped 1 base from V and 4 bases from J, with 8 bases between. CDR3 size: 13 residues. Germline V gene sequence: CDR1 SGHTA, CDR2 FQGNSA. In nucleotides, the CDR3 is TGTGCCAGCAGCTTAGTACAAGCGTACGAGCAGTACTTC. Its translation: CASSLVQAYEQYF.

This clone was seen once. This chain links TRBV4-1 with TRBJ2-3; TRBD2 is a possible D gene (6 bases). The CDR3 is made up of 16 amino acids. Trimming removed 0 bases at V and 0 bases at J, with 10 bases between. Germline loops: CDR1 MGHRA, CDR2 YSYEKL. CDR3 sequence (DNA): TGCGCCAGCAGCCAAGAGGTAGCGGTTAGCACAGATACGCAGTATTTT. The encoded protein is CASSQEVAVSTDTQYF.

V usage is TRBV6-4 and J usage is TRBJ2-1; 10 positions match TRBD1. This CDR3 spans 18 amino acids. The J segment lost 5 bases and the V segment lost 9 bases, leaving 19 bases of the junction unmatched. Germline V gene sequence: CDR1 MRHNA, CDR2 SNTAGT. CDR3 in amino acids: CASKRTGGDFTPDNEQFF. The CDR3 DNA follows: TGTGCCAGTAAGAGGACAGGGGGAGATTTCACTCCGGACAATGAGCAGTTCTTC.

Comments on this clone: This CDR3 is also generated by other DNA sequences in the sample. The chain recombines TRBV5-6 with TRBJ2-7, with a possible D match to TRBD2 (6 bases). Germline V CDR1 and CDR2: SGHDT, YYEEEE. This CDR3 has 13 amino acids. The ends were cut back, 5 bases at V and 1 base at J, with 10 bases in the middle. This CDR3 is CASSFGLSYEQYF. The CDR3 region has the DNA TGTGCCAGCAGTTTCGGACTATCCTACGAGCAGTACTTC.

This clone was recorded once. The chain joins TRBV5-8 to TRBJ1-6, with a tentative D call TRBD1 (6 bases). This CDR3 spans 18 amino acids. Trimming shortened V by 3 bases and J by 0 bases, and 16 bases separated the two germline ends. Per germline, CDR1 SGHTS and CDR2 YDEGEE. In DNA form, the CDR3 reads TGTGCCAGCAGCTCCCCGGGACAAGAAAGCTCCTATAATTCACCCCTCCACTTT. Its protein product is CASSSPGQESSYNSPLHF.

This chain links TRBV7-9 with TRBJ2-3; D remains unclear. The CDR3 is made up of 13 amino acids. Between the trimmed V and J ends, which lost 6 bases and 7 bases, there was a span of 14 bases. The V gene's germline CDR1 is SEHNR and CDR2 FQNEAQ (reference sequence). The CDR3 DNA follows: TGTGCCAGCAGTTTCATGGGCGTAAATACGCAGTATTTT. Its translation is CASSFMGVNTQYF.

The V call is TRBV9, the J call TRBJ2-1, with D possibly TRBD1 on 6 matching bases. CDR1 SGDLS and CDR2 YYNGEE come from the germline V gene. The CDR3 is 16 residues long. Trimming stripped 0 bases from V and 5 bases from J, with 15 bases between. CDR3 protein: CASSVEGEGGDNEQFF. Here the CDR3 DNA reads TGTGCCAGCAGCGTAGAGGGGGAAGGGGGAGACAATGAGCAGTTCTTC.

The chain joins TRBV2 to TRBJ1-6; D unclear. The germline gives CDR1 SNHLY, CDR2 FYNNEI. V dropped 4 bases and J dropped 6 bases, with 4 bases sitting between them. CDR3 length: 12 amino acids. As DNA, the CDR3 is TGTGCCAGCAGTGGTGGTAATTCACCCCTCCACTTT. Amino acids: CASSGGNSPLHF.

The chain uses TRBV5-5 and TRBJ2-7, with 7 bases aligning to TRBD1. V gave up 3 bases and J gave up 3 bases; unmatched junction bases: 12. CDR1 and CDR2 (germline): SGHKS, YYEKEE (reference sequence). This CDR3 is 16 amino acids long. Here the CDR3 reads CASSWGTGTDSYEQYF. CDR3 DNA sequence: TGTGCCAGCAGCTGGGGGACCGGGACAGACAGCTACGAGCAGTACTTC. The whole variable domain, filled in from reference TRBV5-5 and TRBJ2-7, reads DAGVTQSPTHLIKTRGQQVTLRCSPISGHKSVSWYQQVLGQGPQFIFQYYEKEERGRGNFPDRFSARQFPNYSSELNVNALLLGDSALYLCASSWGTGTDSYEQYFGPGTRLTVT.

The chain links TRBV7-9 to TRBJ2-7; D not resolved. The ends were cut back, 0 bases at V and 4 bases at J, with 7 bases in the middle. Germline CDR1 and CDR2: SEHNR and FQNEAQ (reference sequence). The CDR3 runs to 13 residues. CDR3: CASSLAWGYEQYF. The CDR3 nucleotides read TGTGCCAGCAGCTTAGCATGGGGTTACGAGCAGTACTTC.

CDR3 protein: CASSLNLAGVGEQYF. DNA for the CDR3: TGTGCCAGCAGCTTAAACCTAGCGGGAGTGGGCGAGCAGTACTTC. The chain joins TRBV7-9 to TRBJ2-7; 10 bases are a match to TRBD2. CDR3 size: 15 residues. V shed 2 bases and J 6 bases; nucleotides not matched to a gene: 7. Germline V gene sequence: CDR1 SEHNR, CDR2 FQNEAQ (reference sequence).